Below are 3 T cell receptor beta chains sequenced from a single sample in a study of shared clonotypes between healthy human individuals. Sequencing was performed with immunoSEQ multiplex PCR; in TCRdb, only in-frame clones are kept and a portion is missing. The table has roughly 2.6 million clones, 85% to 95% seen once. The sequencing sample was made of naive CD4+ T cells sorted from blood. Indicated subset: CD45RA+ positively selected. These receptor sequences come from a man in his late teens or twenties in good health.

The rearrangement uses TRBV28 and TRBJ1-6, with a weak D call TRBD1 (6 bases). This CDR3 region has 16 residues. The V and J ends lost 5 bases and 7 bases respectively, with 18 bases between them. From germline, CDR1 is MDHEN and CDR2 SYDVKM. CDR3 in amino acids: CASSRNTGFWNSPLHF. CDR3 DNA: TGTGCCAGCAGTCGGAACACAGGGTTCTGGAATTCACCCCTCCACTTT.

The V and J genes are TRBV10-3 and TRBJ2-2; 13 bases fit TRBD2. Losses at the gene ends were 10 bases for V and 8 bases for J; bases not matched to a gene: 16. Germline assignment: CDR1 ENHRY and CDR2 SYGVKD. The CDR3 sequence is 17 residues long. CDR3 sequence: CATSPGTSGAYGGELFF. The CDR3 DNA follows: TGTGCCACCTCCCCCGGGACTAGCGGGGCCTATGGGGGGGAGCTGTTTTTT.

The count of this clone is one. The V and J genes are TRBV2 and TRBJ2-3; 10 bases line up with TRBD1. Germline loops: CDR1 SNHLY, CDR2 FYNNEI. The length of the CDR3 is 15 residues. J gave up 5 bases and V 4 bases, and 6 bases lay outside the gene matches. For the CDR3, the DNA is TGTGCCAGCAGTGGGGACAGGGGAGCGAGAGATACGCAGTATTTT. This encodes CASSGDRGARDTQYF.